Reported below is one TCR beta chain. What it binds is not known. This sample is part of a study of T cell repertoires in cytomegalovirus infection. Overall study: Well-studied HLA-B-restricted CMV epitopes were used in the study alongside recently identified HLA-C-restricted ones. CMV infection together with matching HLA type was indicated by public TCR beta signatures.

V lost 7 bases and J lost 4; bases outside the gene matches: 8. The CDR3 has 14 residues. The V gene's germline CDR1 is DFQATT and CDR2 SNEGSKA (reference sequence). TCRdb itself ran the reads through MiXCR, one entry per CDR3 protein. The sample shows some 940,000 distinct CDR3 sequences, around 30% of them seen only once. The receptor comes from a human donor in good health (CMV status not recorded). Some clones in this sample may be carry-over from other donors' samples. J is TRBJ2-1 and V is TRBV20-1; 9 bases fit TRBD1. The source material was cultured CD8+ T cells from PBMCs, sampled from culture after CMV antigen stimulation. The CDR3 here is CSVPQGATYNEQFF. CDR3 nucleotide sequence: TGCAGTGTTCCACAGGGGGCGACGTACAATGAGCAGTTCTTC.